The T cell receptor (beta chain) described here comes from a study of OX40 agonist ivuxolimab in advanced cancers. Study-level findings and limits: Low levels of normalized T-cell clonal expansion also appeared in some nonresponders. The mean number of expanded clones was higher in CD8+ T cells than in CD4+.

Clones were read by immunoSEQ multiplex PCR, and TCRdb kept only the in-frame ones, dropping some. The repertoire holds 50,000 to 70,000 clones, with roughly 80% as singletons. Concerning this clone itself: Its cognate antigen is unknown.

The TCR was taken from an adult with an advanced solid tumor such as melanoma, head and neck, liver or kidney cancer. Sequences were derived from CD4+ or CD8+ T cells sorted from blood, sampled in a trial of the OX40 agonist ivuxolimab.

CDR3 loop: CANYNPQGYEQYF. The CDR3 coding sequence is TGTGCCAACTACAATCCTCAAGGCTACGAGCAGTACTTC. V is TRBV2 and J is TRBJ2-7; D ambiguous. Germline V CDR1 and CDR2: SNHLY, FYNNEI. Between the trimmed V and J ends, which lost 10 bases and 3 bases, there was a span of 16 bases. The CDR3 runs to 13 residues.